What follows describes a single T cell receptor beta chain. This clonotype qualifies as medium-sized (0.01 to 0.1%). Its specific antigen is unknown. The sample holds no much larger clone one base away, and base qualities are not on file. Reverse transcription of approximately 500 ng RNA was performed with SuperScript III using primers directed against the alpha and beta constant regions. Separate libraries for the alpha and beta chains were generated through chain-specific third strand synthesis that incorporated multiplexing indices. The protocol used a single primer pair to amplify all rearrangements within a chain, which avoided primer bias, and attached molecular barcodes to each cDNA molecule. The SP2 sequencing primer site and a random hexamer were carried on a 5' RACE adapter, to which purified cDNA was joined by T4 RNA Ligase 1. With slow temperature ramps used to favor optimal annealing, second strand synthesis was primed from the SP2 site with Phusion polymerase. Each molecule's 12-nucleotide barcode consisted of two random hexamer sequences, both added before amplification and joined together. An amplification PCR of roughly 25 cycles with P5s and P7 primers came after a short first PCR that had added P5 and P7 adapter elements plus a second index. Libraries received roughly 28 PCR cycles in total, were quantified on a Qubit, sized on a Bioanalyzer, and diluted to roughly 4 nM. Sequencing of the normalized libraries was done on an Illumina MiSeq using 2 x 250 paired-end kits. Into approximately 10 ul Tris-Cl, the reverse transcription reactions were eluted following cleanup on MinElute columns. Adapter ligations were incubated for around 20 hours at 16 degrees C and subsequently purified with AMPure XP beads at a 1:1 ratio. For the original study's pipeline: A modified Decombinator that output V, J, insert and barcode information was used to process the demultiplexed FASTQ files. Sequences that shared a barcode but differed from the dominant sequence were discarded as errors, and original cDNA molecules were estimated by counting barcodes clustered at Levenshtein distance 3. The R packages ineq, vegan, igraph and RCytoscape were used for downstream analyses, together with IMGT nomenclature and CDR3 definitions. To avoid skew from clonal expansion, each TCR was counted once, and V gene usage was computed over distinct sequences. Within a donor, similarity networks joined unique CDR3 amino acid sequences in every case where two of them were separated by a single Levenshtein edit. Published HIV-specific CDR3s (about 83 alpha, approximately 680 beta) and CMV-specific CDR3s (around 12 alpha, a few hundred beta) were compiled and searched for in the repertoires. It was shown by random subsampling to size-matched repertoires that the decreased diversity of patients was not caused by their lower sequence numbers. TCRdb cleaned the public reads at Q25 with fastp, built clones with MiXCR and kept in-frame beta chains. Every CDR3 protein is listed once, alongside the most common genes and DNA of its rows. These V and J calls originate from TCRdb's pipeline instead of the authors' own analysis. Counted in this sample were fewer than 6,000 distinct CDR3 sequences; roughly 10% of them appeared once. The top ten hold roughly 12% of the sample.

Whole blood was used without fractionating the cells, so the repertoire represented all peripheral T cells without sorting. For RNA extraction, about 2.7 ml of peripheral blood was collected into Tempus tubes. HIV-infected adults who had not yet received antiretroviral therapy and were about to begin treatment were enrolled, with the first sixteen eligible patients processed. Patients with febrile or AIDS-related illness, tumors, hepatitis B or C coinfection, immunomodulatory therapy, recent vaccination or treatment interruptions were excluded from enrollment. Residual genomic DNA was removed with the TURBO-DNase kit and globin mRNA was depleted with GLOBINclear. The study collected pretreatment blood from HIV-infected patients just before antiretroviral therapy was started. The CDR3 holds 14 amino acids from the cysteine to the phenylalanine. Only CDR3 DNA remains: 42 bases, in frame from the first base. From the germline V gene (reference sequence), CDR1 is DFQATT and CDR2 is SNEGSKA. V gives up 1 base and J gives up 0 bases, and the segment between their germline ends measures 6 bases.

This entry comes from a study of HIV-infected patients and healthy controls (dated by TCRdb to between 2013 and 2015). Background for the entire study: CD4 counts rose modestly but significantly in most of the 16 patients after three months of therapy, yet stayed below normal ranges. Viral load became undetectable in about 70% of the 16 patients by the second bleed and in all patients after a further year of therapy. The question the study tested was whether immune perturbation and reconstitution could be captured by deep TCR repertoire sequencing of small blood samples from HIV patients. Overall T-cell lymphocytopenia was not observed in the patients, and no significant difference from controls was found in total CDR3 counts per chain. The CD4:CD8 ratio rose slightly, whereas CD8 counts showed no consistent shift during early therapy. Overall study results and their limits: The study cohorts differed slightly in age and sex profile, but those differences did not account for the observed differences in diversity. Compared with untreated HIV+ repertoires, healthy control repertoires had roughly threefold more distinct CDR3s and higher Shannon diversity. In the samples, alpha-beta chain pairing was left undetermined. MAIT cell alpha-chain CDR3s were present at high frequency in healthy controls but severely depleted in HIV+ repertoires. In the study, no determination of donor HLA types was made. Processing included only sixteen HIV-infected individuals, and this was regarded by the authors as a major limit on how widely the findings apply. Compared with controls, HIV-infected patients showed significantly different mean usage of eight alpha and eight beta V genes. HIV-associated CDR3s exhibited a significant reduction in frequency during therapy, whereas CMV-associated CDR3s exhibited no significant change, although the majority increased in frequency. Differing numbers of distinct sequences in patients and controls hindered comparison, and size-matching assigned excessive weight to rare events in the HIV-infected data. HIV-infected repertoires had significantly higher mean Gini indices than controls, possibly reflecting oligoclonality. The use of whole blood limited sequencing depth and precluded separation of the dynamics of distinct T-cell subpopulations. More CDR3s were shared between individuals among healthy controls than among HIV+ patients, as measured by Jaccard index and by the count of highly shared sequences. Size-matched repertoire data did not replicate the apparent post-therapy recovery of the Gini index in HIV-infected patients.

Sequenced material: blood, taken before antiretroviral therapy. The chain couples TRBV20-1 to TRBJ2-2, with no confidently assigned D gene. The source is an adult with HIV infection. The nucleotide sequence reads as follows: TGCAGTGCTAGAGCCCCAACGAACACCGGGGAGCTGTTTTTT. It translates to CSARAPTNTGELFF.